These 21 T cell receptor beta chains came from one sample sequenced in a study of blood T cells in healthy people across ages. Primed by a sample-barcoded 5' primer and a J-beta primer mix, a second PCR proceeded for about 6 to 11 cycles. TCRdb re-analysed the 5' RACE reads in MiXCR, keeping a single row per CDR3 protein. In the table there are over 1.5 million distinct CDR3 sequences, around 50% of which are singletons. The sequencing input was blood. The receptors stem from a middle-aged woman in good health.

This chain joins TRBV12-5 and TRBJ2-3; 8 bases are shared with TRBD2. CDR1 and CDR2 (germline): LGHNT, FRNRAP. The CDR3 totals 16 residues. V shed 0 bases, J shed 4 bases, and the junction held 6 bases outside the gene matches. The DNA for the CDR3 is TGTGCTAGTGGTTTGGTTTTGAGCGGGGGTTCAGATACGCAGTATTTT. It translates to CASGLVLSGGSDTQYF.

The rearrangement uses TRBV5-1 and TRBJ2-5; 10 bases are shared with TRBD2. The CDR3 contains 15 residues. Germline V gives CDR1 SGHRS, CDR2 YFSETQ. The trim removed 7 bases at V and 2 bases at J, leaving 8 bases unmatched. The CDR3 spells CASAGTSALQETQYF. The CDR3 coding sequence is TGCGCCAGCGCCGGGACTAGCGCACTACAAGAGACCCAGTACTTC.

This chain links TRBV3-1 with TRBJ2-5; no firm D call. V dropped 0 bases and J dropped 11 bases, with 13 bases sitting between them. Germline-derived CDR1 and CDR2 are LGHDT and YNNKEL (reference sequence). The CDR3 has 13 residues. CDR3 loop: CASSQDRLDEQYF. In DNA form, the CDR3 reads TGTGCCAGCAGCCAAGATCGACTCGATGAGCAGTACTTC.

V is TRBV4-3 and J is TRBJ1-2, with 9 bases matching TRBD1. Germline CDR1 and CDR2: LGHNA and YSLEER. The CDR3 is made up of 14 amino acids. Trimming at V came to 3 bases and at J to 6 bases, leaving 5 bases not matched to a gene. The CDR3 loop is CASSHDRGLDGYTF. The CDR3 nucleotides read TGCGCCAGCAGCCATGACAGGGGGTTAGATGGCTACACCTTC.

Only a few counts were recorded for this clonotype. V usage is TRBV20-1 and J usage is TRBJ2-1, with a weak D call TRBD1 (6 bases). CDR3 length: 15 residues. Trimming removed 0 bases from V and 3 bases from J, with 12 bases in between. The V gene's germline CDR1 is DFQATT and CDR2 SNEGSKA (reference sequence). Written as DNA, the CDR3 is TGCAGTGCTAGAGATATGGCAGGGGACTACAATGAGCAGTTCTTC. It yields the protein CSARDMAGDYNEQFF.

The CDR3 DNA follows: TGTGCCAGCAGTTTAGGCCGACGAGCGGGGGAAGAGACCCAGTACTTC. This gives the protein CASSLGRRAGEETQYF. The chain employs TRBV12-3 or TRBV12-4 and TRBJ2-5; 8 bases map to TRBD2. The ends lost 1 base at V and 3 bases at J; junction bases unmatched: 7. The CDR3 length is 16 residues.

The chain uses TRBV6-4 and TRBJ1-2; D gene ambiguous. V gave up 4 bases and J gave up 4 bases, with 13 bases separating them. Germline values: CDR1 MRHNA, CDR2 SNTAGT. CDR3 length: 14 residues. DNA for the CDR3: TGTGCCAGCAGTGCTGACCGGGCCGTCTATGGCTACACCTTC. Protein sequence: CASSADRAVYGYTF.

This chain joins TRBV20-1 and TRBJ1-4; a weak D match, TRBD1 (5 bases). CDR3 length: 12 amino acids. The V end was cut by 4 bases, the J end by 5 bases, with 8 bases between. The V gene's germline CDR1 is DFQATT and CDR2 SNEGSKA (reference sequence). The chain's CDR3 is CSAIGGNEKLFF. In DNA form, the CDR3 reads TGCAGTGCTATCGGGGGGAATGAAAAACTGTTTTTT.

There are many counts of this clonotype. This chain connects TRBV7-9 to TRBJ2-3; 7 bases align to TRBD2. V gave up 5 bases and J gave up 2 bases; unmatched junction bases: 10. CDR3 length: 16 amino acids. CDR1 SEHNR and CDR2 FQNEAQ come from the germline V gene (reference sequence). The CDR3 DNA is TGTGCCAGCAGCCGCCTGGGGAGCGGGGTCACAGATACGCAGTATTTT. Translation: CASSRLGSGVTDTQYF. Filled out from reference TRBV7-9 and TRBJ2-3, the complete variable domain reads DTGVSQNPRHKITKRGQNVTFRCDPISEHNRLYWYRQTLGQGPEFLTYFQNEAQLEKSRLLSDRFSAERPKGSFSTLEIQRTEQGDSAMYLCASSRLGSGVTDTQYFGPGTRLTVL.

This clonotype was detected a few times. The V call is TRBV3-1, the J call TRBJ1-2; 12 nucleotides agree with TRBD1. The trim removed 3 bases at V and 5 bases at J, leaving 4 bases unmatched. The V gene's germline CDR1 is LGHDT and CDR2 YNNKEL (reference sequence). This CDR3 is 15 amino acids long. The chain's CDR3 is CASSQGTGGLYGYTF. CDR3 nucleotides: TGTGCCAGCAGCCAGGGGACAGGGGGCCTATATGGCTACACCTTC.

The chain links TRBV6-2 or TRBV6-3 to TRBJ2-4; D is ambiguous. The CDR3 length is 18 residues. In germline, CDR1 is MNHEY, CDR2 SVGEGT. Trimming left V 6 bases short and J 0 bases short, with 21 bases between. CDR3 bases: TGTGCCAGCAGCCCCGCCAACGTGGGCGAACTAGCCAAAAACATTCAGTACTTC. Residues: CASSPANVGELAKNIQYF.

This clonotype has just a few counts. The chain joins TRBV4-3 to TRBJ2-1; D is uncertain. The CDR3 covers 17 residues. Germline CDR1 reads LGHNA; CDR2 reads YSLEER. V gave up 0 bases and J gave up 3 bases, with 15 bases separating them. CDR3 amino acids: CASSQEASVGYYNEQFF. As DNA, the CDR3 is TGCGCCAGCAGCCAAGAAGCCTCGGTGGGGTACTACAATGAGCAGTTCTTC.

The chain recombines TRBV29-1 with TRBJ1-3; D remains unclear. Germline assignment: CDR1 SQVTM and CDR2 ANQGSEA. V was trimmed by 4 bases and J by 15 bases, leaving 19 bases between them. The CDR3 sequence is 12 residues long. The CDR3 DNA is TGCAGCGTTGGAGACACCACTGCTCTCCCATATTTT. Amino acids: CSVGDTTALPYF.

The rearrangement joins TRBV12-3 or TRBV12-4 to TRBJ2-7; 7 nucleotides line up with TRBD1. Trimming removed 3 bases from V and 2 bases from J; junction bases left unmatched: 10. This CDR3 has 16 amino acids. In DNA, the CDR3 is TGTGCCAGCAGTTTCGGAGCCGGGACAGCTCCCTACGAGCAGTACTTC. It translates to CASSFGAGTAPYEQYF.

The chain employs TRBV25-1 and TRBJ1-2, with 7 positions matching TRBD1. Trimming removed 3 bases from V and 2 bases from J; junction bases left unmatched: 9. The germline CDR1 and CDR2 sequences are MGHDK and SYGVNS. The CDR3 is 16 residues long. CDR3 in amino acids: CASSDPSETGNYGYTF. DNA for the CDR3: TGTGCCAGCAGTGATCCCTCCGAGACAGGGAACTATGGCTACACCTTC.

This clonotype was recorded only once. V is TRBV20-1 and J is TRBJ1-2; D gene uncertain. Germline CDR1 DFQATT, CDR2 SNEGSKA (reference sequence). The CDR3 consists of 13 residues. CDR3 residues: CGISQTINYGYTF. The DNA for the CDR3 is TGCGGGATCTCACAGACTATTAACTATGGCTACACCTTC.

This clonotype was picked up a small number of times. This rearrangement joins TRBV2 to TRBJ1-1, with D uncertain. Trimming took off 4 bases at V and 1 base at J, with 7 bases between the two ends. This CDR3 has 13 amino acids. Germline V gives CDR1 SNHLY, CDR2 FYNNEI. CDR3 bases: TGTGCCAGCAGTGGTGACCAGAACACTGAAGCTTTCTTT. This translates into CASSGDQNTEAFF.

The chain uses TRBV27 and TRBJ2-2; D gene ambiguous. The germline V gene has CDR1 MNHEY and CDR2 SMNVEV (reference sequence). Trimming took off 6 bases at V and 0 bases at J, with 17 bases between the two ends. The CDR3 contains 17 residues. The CDR3, as DNA: TGTGCCAGCAGAGGTGCATACTCTGCCCCGAACACCGGGGAGCTGTTTTTT. This codes for CASRGAYSAPNTGELFF.

The chain links TRBV5-1 to TRBJ2-1; D remains ambiguous. Trimming took off 7 bases at V and 0 bases at J, with 17 bases between the two ends. Germline CDR1 is SGHRS and CDR2 is YFSETQ. The CDR3 totals 16 residues. The CDR3 region is CASRPLAASSYNEQFF. The CDR3 DNA reads TGCGCCAGCCGCCCTCTCGCGGCGAGCTCCTACAATGAGCAGTTCTTC.

Remarks on this clonotype: One end of the junction does not line up with germline, which may come from a read error. The chain joins TRBV6-1 to TRBJ1-2, with TRBD1 as a possible D gene (5 bases). This CDR3 region has 15 residues. The germline gives CDR1 MNHNS, CDR2 SASEGT. The CDR3 reads CASSKATDRVYGYTF. DNA for the CDR3: TGTGCCAGCAGTAAAGCGACCGACAGAGTCTATGGCTACACCTTC.

The chain employs TRBV27 and TRBJ2-1, with 8 bases that match TRBD2. This CDR3 contains 15 residues. Losses at the gene ends were 7 bases for V and 1 base for J; bases not matched to a gene: 6. Germline V gene sequence: CDR1 MNHEY, CDR2 SMNVEV (reference sequence). The CDR3 here is CASKPGGFSYNEQFF. The CDR3 nucleotides are TGTGCCAGCAAACCGGGGGGGTTTTCCTACAATGAGCAGTTCTTC.